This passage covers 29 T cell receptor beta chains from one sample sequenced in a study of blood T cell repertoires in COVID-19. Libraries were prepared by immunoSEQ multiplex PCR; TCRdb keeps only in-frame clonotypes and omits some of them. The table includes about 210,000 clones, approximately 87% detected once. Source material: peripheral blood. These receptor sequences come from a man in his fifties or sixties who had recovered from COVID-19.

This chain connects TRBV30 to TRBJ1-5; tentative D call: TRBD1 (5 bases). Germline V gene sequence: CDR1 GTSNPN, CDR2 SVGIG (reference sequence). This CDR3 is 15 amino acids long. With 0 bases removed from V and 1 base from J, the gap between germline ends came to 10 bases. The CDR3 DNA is TGTGCCTGGAGTGTGCGGGGGGAGAGCAATCAGCCCCAGCATTTT. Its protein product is CAWSVRGESNQPQHF.

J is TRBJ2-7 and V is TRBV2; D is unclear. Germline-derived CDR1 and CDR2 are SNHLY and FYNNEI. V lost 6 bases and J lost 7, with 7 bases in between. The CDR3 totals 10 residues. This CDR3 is CASRASEQYF. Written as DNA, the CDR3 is TGTGCCAGCAGAGCTTCGGAGCAGTACTTC.

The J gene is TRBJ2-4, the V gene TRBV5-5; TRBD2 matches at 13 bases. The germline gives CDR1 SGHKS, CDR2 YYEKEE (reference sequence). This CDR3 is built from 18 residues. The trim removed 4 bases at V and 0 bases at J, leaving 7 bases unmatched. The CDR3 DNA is TGTGCCAGCAGCACGACTAGCGGGAGGTTTATAGCCAAAAACATTCAGTACTTC. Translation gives CASSTTSGRFIAKNIQYF.

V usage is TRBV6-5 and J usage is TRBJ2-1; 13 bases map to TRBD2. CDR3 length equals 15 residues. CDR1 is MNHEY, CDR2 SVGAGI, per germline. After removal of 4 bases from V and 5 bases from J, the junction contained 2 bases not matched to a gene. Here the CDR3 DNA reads TGTGCCAGCAGTTCGGGGACTAGCGGGAACAATGAGCAGTTCTTC. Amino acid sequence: CASSSGTSGNNEQFF.

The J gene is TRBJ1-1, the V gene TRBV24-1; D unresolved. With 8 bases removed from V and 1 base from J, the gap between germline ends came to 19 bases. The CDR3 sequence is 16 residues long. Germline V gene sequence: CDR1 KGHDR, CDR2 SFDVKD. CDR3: CATIMGEGWGNTEAFF. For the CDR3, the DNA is TGTGCCACCATTATGGGAGAAGGATGGGGGAACACTGAAGCTTTCTTT.

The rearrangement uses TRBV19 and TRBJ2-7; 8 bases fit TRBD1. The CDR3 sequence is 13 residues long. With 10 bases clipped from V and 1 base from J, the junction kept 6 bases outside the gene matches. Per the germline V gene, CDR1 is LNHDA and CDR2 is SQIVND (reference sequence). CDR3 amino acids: CATADRVSYEQYF. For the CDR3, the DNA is TGTGCCACCGCGGACAGGGTTTCCTACGAGCAGTACTTC.

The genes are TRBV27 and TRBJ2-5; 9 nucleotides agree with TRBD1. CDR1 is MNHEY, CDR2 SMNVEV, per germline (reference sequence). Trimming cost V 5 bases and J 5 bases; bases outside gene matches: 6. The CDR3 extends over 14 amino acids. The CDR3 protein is CASSRQGVLETQYF. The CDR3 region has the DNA TGTGCCAGCAGTAGACAGGGGGTCCTGGAGACCCAGTACTTC.

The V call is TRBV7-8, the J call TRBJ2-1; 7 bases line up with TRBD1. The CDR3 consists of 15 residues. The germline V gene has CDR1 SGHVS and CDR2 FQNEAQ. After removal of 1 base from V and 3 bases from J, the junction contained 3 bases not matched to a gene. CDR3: CASSLEQGYYNEQFF. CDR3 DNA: TGTGCCAGCAGCTTAGAACAGGGGTACTACAATGAGCAGTTCTTC.

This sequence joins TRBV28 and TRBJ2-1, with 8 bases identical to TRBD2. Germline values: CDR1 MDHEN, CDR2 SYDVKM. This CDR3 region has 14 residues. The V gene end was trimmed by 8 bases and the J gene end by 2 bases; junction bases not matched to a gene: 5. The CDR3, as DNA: TGTGCCAGCGGAACTAGCGGAGCCTACAATGAGCAGTTCTTC. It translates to CASGTSGAYNEQFF. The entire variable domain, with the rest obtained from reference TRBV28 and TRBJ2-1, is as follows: DVKVTQSSRYLVKRTGEKVFLECVQDMDHENMFWYRQDPGLGLRLIYFSYDVKMKEKGDIPEGYSVSREKKERFSLILESASTNQTSMYLCASGTSGAYNEQFFGPGTRLTVL.

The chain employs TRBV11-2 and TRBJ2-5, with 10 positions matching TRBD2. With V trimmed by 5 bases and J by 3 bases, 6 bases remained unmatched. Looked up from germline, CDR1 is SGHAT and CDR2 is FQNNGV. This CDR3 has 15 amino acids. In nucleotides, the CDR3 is TGTGCCAGCAGCCAAACTGGGACTAGCGAAGAGACCCAGTACTTC. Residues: CASSQTGTSEETQYF.

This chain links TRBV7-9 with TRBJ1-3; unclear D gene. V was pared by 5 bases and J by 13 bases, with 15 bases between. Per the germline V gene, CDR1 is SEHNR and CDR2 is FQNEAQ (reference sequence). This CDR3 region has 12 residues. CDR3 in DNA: TGTGCCAGCAGCCCGTCTCTCTGGACTATATATTTT. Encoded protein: CASSPSLWTIYF.

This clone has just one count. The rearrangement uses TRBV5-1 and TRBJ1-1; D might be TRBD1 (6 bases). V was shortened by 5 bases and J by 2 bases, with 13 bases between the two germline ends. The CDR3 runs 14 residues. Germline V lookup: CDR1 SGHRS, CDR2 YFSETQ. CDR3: CASRDSRRNTEAFF. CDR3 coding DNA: TGCGCCAGCAGGGACAGTAGAAGAAACACTGAAGCTTTCTTT.

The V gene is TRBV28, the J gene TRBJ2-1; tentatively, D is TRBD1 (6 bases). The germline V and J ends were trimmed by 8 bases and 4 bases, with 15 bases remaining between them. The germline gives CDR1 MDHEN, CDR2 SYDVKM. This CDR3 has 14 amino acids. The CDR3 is CASLIGGAYNEQFF. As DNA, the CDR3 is TGTGCCAGCCTTATAGGGGGAGCGTACAATGAGCAGTTCTTC.

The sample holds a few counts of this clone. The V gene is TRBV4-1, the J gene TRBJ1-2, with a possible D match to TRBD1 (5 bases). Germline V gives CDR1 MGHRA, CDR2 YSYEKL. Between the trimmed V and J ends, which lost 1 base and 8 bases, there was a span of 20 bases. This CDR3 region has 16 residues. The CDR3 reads CASSQAGALGVWGYTF. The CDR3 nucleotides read TGCGCCAGCAGCCAAGCAGGTGCCCTAGGGGTCTGGGGCTACACCTTC.

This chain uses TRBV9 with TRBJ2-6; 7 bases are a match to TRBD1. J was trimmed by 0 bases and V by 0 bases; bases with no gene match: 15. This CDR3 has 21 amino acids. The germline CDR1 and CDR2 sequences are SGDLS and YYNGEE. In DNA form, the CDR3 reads TGTGCCAGCAGCGTAGAGGGAAGGGGGCCGATCGAGAGCTCTGGGGCCAACGTCCTGACTTTC. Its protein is CASSVEGRGPIESSGANVLTF.

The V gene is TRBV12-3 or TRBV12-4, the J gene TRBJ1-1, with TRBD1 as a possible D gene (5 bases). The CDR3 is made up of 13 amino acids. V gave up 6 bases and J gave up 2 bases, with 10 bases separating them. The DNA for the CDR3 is TGTGCCAGCAGCCGCGGGACTAACACTGAAGCTTTCTTT. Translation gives CASSRGTNTEAFF.

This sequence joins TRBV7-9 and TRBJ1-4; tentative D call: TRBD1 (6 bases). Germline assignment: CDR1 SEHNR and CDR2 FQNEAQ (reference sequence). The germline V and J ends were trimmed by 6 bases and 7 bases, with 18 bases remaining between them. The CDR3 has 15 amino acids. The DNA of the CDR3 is TGTGCCAGCAGACAAACAGGGCAATACGGTGAAAAACTGTTTTTT. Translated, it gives CASRQTGQYGEKLFF.

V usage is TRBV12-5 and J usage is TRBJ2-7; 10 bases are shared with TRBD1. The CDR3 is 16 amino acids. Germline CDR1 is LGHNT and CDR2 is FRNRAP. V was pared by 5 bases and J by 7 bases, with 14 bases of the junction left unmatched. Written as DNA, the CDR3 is TGTGCTAGTGGTCCCCCCGGGACAGGGGCAATGGGGGAGCAGTACTTC. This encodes CASGPPGTGAMGEQYF.

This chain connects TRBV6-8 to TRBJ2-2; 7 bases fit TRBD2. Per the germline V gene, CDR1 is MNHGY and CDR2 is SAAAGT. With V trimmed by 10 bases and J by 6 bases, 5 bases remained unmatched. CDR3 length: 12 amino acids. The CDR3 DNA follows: TGTGCCAACAGCGGGAAGTCCGGGGAGCTGTTTTTT. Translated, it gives CANSGKSGELFF.

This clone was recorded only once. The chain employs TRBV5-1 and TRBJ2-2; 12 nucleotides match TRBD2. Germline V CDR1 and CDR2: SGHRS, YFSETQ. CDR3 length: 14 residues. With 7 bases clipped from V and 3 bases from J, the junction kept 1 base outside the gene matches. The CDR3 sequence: CASGLAGYTGELFF. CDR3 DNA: TGCGCCAGCGGACTAGCGGGATACACCGGGGAGCTGTTTTTT.

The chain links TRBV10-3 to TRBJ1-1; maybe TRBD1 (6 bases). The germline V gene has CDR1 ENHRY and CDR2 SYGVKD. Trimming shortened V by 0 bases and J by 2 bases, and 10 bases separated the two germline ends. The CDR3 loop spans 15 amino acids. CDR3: CAISESDSSNTEAFF. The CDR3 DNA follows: TGTGCCATCAGTGAGTCGGACAGTAGTAACACTGAAGCTTTCTTT.

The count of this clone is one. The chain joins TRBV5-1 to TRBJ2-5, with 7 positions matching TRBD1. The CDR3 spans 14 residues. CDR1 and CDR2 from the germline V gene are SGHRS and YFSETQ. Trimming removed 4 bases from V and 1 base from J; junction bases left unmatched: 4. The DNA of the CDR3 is TGCGCCAGCAGCCCAGGGACAGTCCAAGAGACCCAGTACTTC. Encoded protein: CASSPGTVQETQYF.

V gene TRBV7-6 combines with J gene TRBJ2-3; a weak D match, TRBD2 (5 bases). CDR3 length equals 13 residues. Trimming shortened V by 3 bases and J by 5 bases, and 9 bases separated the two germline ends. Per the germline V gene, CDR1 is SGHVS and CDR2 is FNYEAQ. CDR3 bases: TGTGCCAGCAGCTTCGCCGAGGGAGATACGCAGTATTTT. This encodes CASSFAEGDTQYF.

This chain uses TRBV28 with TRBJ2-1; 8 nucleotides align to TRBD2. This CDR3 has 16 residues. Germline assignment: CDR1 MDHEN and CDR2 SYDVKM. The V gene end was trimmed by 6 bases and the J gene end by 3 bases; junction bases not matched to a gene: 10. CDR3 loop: CASRPPSGGLYNEQFF. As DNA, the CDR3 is TGTGCCAGCAGACCTCCTTCGGGGGGGCTCTACAATGAGCAGTTCTTC.

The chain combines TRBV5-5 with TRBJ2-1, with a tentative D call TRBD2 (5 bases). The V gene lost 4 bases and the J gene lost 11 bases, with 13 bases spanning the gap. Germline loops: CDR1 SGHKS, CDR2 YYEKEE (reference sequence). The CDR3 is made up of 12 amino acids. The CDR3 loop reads CASSHEGRQQFF. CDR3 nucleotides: TGTGCCAGCAGCCACGAGGGTAGACAGCAGTTCTTC. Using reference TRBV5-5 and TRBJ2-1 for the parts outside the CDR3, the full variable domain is DAGVTQSPTHLIKTRGQQVTLRCSPISGHKSVSWYQQVLGQGPQFIFQYYEKEERGRGNFPDRFSARQFPNYSSELNVNALLLGDSALYLCASSHEGRQQFFGPGTRLTVL.

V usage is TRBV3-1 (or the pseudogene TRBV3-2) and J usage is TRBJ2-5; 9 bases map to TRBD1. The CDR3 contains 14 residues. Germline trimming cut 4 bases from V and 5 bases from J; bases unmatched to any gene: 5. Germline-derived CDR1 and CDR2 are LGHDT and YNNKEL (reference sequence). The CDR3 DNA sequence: TGTGCCAGCAGCCGGGGACAGGGAACTGAGACCCAGTACTTC. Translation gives CASSRGQGTETQYF.

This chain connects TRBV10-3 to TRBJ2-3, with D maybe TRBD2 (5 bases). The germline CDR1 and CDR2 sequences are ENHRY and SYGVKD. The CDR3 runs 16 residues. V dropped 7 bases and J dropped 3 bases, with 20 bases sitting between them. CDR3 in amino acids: CAIKAGERTFTDTQYF. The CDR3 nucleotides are TGTGCCATCAAGGCGGGCGAGAGGACGTTTACAGATACGCAGTATTTT.

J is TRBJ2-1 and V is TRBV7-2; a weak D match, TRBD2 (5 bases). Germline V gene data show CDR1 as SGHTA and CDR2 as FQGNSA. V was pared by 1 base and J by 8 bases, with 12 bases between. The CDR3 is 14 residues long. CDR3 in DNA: TGTGCCAGCAGCTTAGACCGGAGGACCCATGAGCAGTTCTTC. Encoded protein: CASSLDRRTHEQFF.

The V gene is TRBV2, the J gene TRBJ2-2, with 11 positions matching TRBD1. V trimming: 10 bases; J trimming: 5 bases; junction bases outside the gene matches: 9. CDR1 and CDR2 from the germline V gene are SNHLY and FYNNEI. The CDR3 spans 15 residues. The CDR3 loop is CATFPGTGGTGELFF. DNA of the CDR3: TGTGCCACTTTTCCCGGGACAGGGGGTACCGGGGAGCTGTTTTTT.